A single sample is the source of the 7 T cell receptor beta chains below, sequenced in a study of OX40 agonist ivuxolimab in advanced cancers. Using immunoSEQ multiplex PCR, the repertoire was profiled, and TCRdb retains in-frame clones only, with some absent. The table has about 84,000 clones, around 90% seen once. The input for sequencing was CD4+ or CD8+ T cells sorted from blood, taken in a trial of the OX40 agonist ivuxolimab. The receptors were gathered from an adult with an advanced solid tumor such as melanoma, head and neck, liver or kidney cancer.

The chain is built from TRBV7-9 and TRBJ1-3; D not resolved. V was pared by 1 base and J by 4 bases, with 14 bases between. The V gene's germline CDR1 is SEHNR and CDR2 FQNEAQ (reference sequence). The length of the CDR3 is 16 residues. CDR3 DNA sequence: TGTGCCAGCAGCTTAGGGAGGACGGGAGTAGGAAACACCATATATTTT. This encodes CASSLGRTGVGNTIYF.

The chain is built from TRBV19 and TRBJ2-2, with D unresolved. Deletions cut 7 bases from V and 0 bases from J, with 12 bases between. The CDR3 is made up of 15 amino acids. Germline values: CDR1 LNHDA, CDR2 SQIVND (reference sequence). The CDR3 nucleotides read TGTGCCAGTACTCCCCCCCCACCGAACACCGGGGAGCTGTTTTTT. Translated, it gives CASTPPPPNTGELFF. Complete variable domain (other parts from reference TRBV19 and TRBJ2-2): DGGITQSPKYLFRKEGQNVTLSCEQNLNHDAMYWYRQDPGQGLRLIYYSQIVNDFQKGDIAEGYSVSREKKESFPLTVTSAQKNPTAFYLCASTPPPPNTGELFFGEGSRLTVL.

This clone was recorded only once. The genes are TRBV27 and TRBJ2-7; 7 bases match TRBD1. Germline V gives CDR1 MNHEY, CDR2 SMNVEV (reference sequence). The CDR3 extends over 16 amino acids. The ends lost 2 bases at V and 0 bases at J; junction bases unmatched: 7. The CDR3 region is CASSLQGVPLSYEQYF. The CDR3 DNA reads as TGTGCCAGCAGTTTACAGGGGGTCCCTCTCTCCTACGAGCAGTACTTC.

The V and J genes are TRBV5-6 and TRBJ1-1; maybe TRBD1 (5 bases). CDR1 and CDR2 (germline): SGHDT, YYEEEE. The CDR3 has 15 residues. Deletions cut 1 base from V and 3 bases from J, with 13 bases between. CDR3: CASSLLGTGDTEAFF. CDR3 DNA: TGTGCCAGCAGCTTGTTAGGAACGGGGGACACTGAAGCTTTCTTT.

This clone was seen a handful of times. The rearrangement joins TRBV28 to TRBJ1-1; weak D call: TRBD1 (5 bases). The CDR3 loop spans 15 amino acids. V was shortened by 2 bases and J by 0 bases, with 10 bases between the two germline ends. Germline V gives CDR1 MDHEN, CDR2 SYDVKM. The CDR3 bases are TGTGCCAGCAGTTTAATGGGGGTGGTGAACACTGAAGCTTTCTTT. Translation gives CASSLMGVVNTEAFF.

The sample holds one count of this clone. The rearrangement links TRBV29-1 to TRBJ2-5, with 9 positions matching TRBD2. The V segment lost 6 bases and the J segment 9 bases; nucleotides outside the gene matches: 14. Germline V gene sequence: CDR1 SQVTM, CDR2 ANQGSEA. This CDR3 contains 14 residues. The CDR3 sequence: CSVPLREGSRAQYF. DNA for the CDR3: TGCAGCGTCCCTTTGCGGGAGGGCTCGCGGGCCCAGTACTTC. The whole variable domain, filled in from reference TRBV29-1 and TRBJ2-5, reads SAVISQKPSRDICQRGTSLTIQCQVDSQVTMMFWYRQQPGQSLTLIATANQGSEATYESGFVIDKFPISRPNLTFSTLTVSNMSPEDSSIYLCSVPLREGSRAQYFGPGTRLLVL.

V gene TRBV7-3 combines with J gene TRBJ2-3, with D perhaps being TRBD1 or TRBD2 (6 bases each). The CDR3 runs to 15 residues. Germline-derived CDR1 and CDR2 are SGHTA and FQGTGA. Trimming took off 3 bases at V and 4 bases at J, with 14 bases between the two ends. The CDR3 DNA reads as TGTGCCAGCAGCTTGGACGGGGGCGAGGCAGATACGCAGTATTTT. This translates into CASSLDGGEADTQYF. The full variable domain, rest sourced from reference TRBV7-3 and TRBJ2-3, is GAGVSQTPSNKVTEKGKYVELRCDPISGHTALYWYRQSLGQGPEFLIYFQGTGAADDSGLPNDRFFAVRPEGSVSTLKIQRTERGDSAVYLCASSLDGGEADTQYFGPGTRLTVL.